This TCR beta chain was sequenced in a study of beta chain features in type 1 diabetes. The wider study: There were 95 million to 110 million sorted cells examined across all samples. Study conclusions and caveats: In all four CD4+ subsets, TCRB CDR3 length was significantly, moderately reduced in type 1 diabetes.

Isolation of CD4+ naive, central memory, regulatory and stem cell-like memory cells was achieved by sorting via CD45RO/CCR7/CD25/CD127/CD95/CD27. Of the isolated RNA, all was reverse transcribed, and so the sequenced material was expressed TCRB transcripts. Sequenced by immunoSEQ multiplex PCR; TCRdb stores in-frame clones only, minus some. The sample has 900,000 or so clones; roughly 15% are singletons. This clone has more than one count but fewer than ten. The antigen remains unidentified. Germline V gives CDR1 DFQATT, CDR2 SNEGSKA (reference sequence). Trimming shortened V by 6 bases and J by 4 bases, and 10 bases separated the two germline ends. The CDR3 contains 11 residues.

The TCR sequence derives from a woman aged 18 to 35 in good health. The chain carries TRBV20-1 and TRBJ2-7, with D perhaps matching TRBD1 (5 bases). Sample: naive CD4+ T cells from blood. CDR3 bases: TGCAGTGCCCACCAGGGATACGAGCAGTACTTC. Translating gives CSAHQGYEQYF.